This T cell receptor beta chain emerged from a study of technical replicates of blood from a few donors. Germline V gene lookup returns CDR1 MNHNS and CDR2 SASEGT. The length of the CDR3 is 15 residues. Trimming removed 6 bases from V and 3 bases from J; junction bases left unmatched: 7. Profiling relied on immunoSEQ multiplex PCR, and the TCRdb table lists in-frame clones only, not all of them. Here the sample spans over 50,000 clones, just under 95% being singletons. The sequence was obtained from a human donor in good health. Some clones in this sample may be carry-over from other donors' samples. V and J are TRBV6-1 and TRBJ2-7; 11 positions match TRBD1. Sample: PBMCs. CDR3 in DNA: TGTGCCAGCAGGCAGGGACAGGGGGGTCGCTACGAGCAGTACTTC. Amino acid sequence: CASRQGQGGRYEQYF.